This T cell receptor (beta chain) appears in the sequencing data of a study of patients and donors after allogeneic stem cell transplantation. From the RT-PCR reads, TCRdb called clonotypes with MiXCR, one entry per CDR3 protein. The table has about 110,000 distinct CDR3 sequences, approximately 40% seen once; the top ten hold 27%. This clonotype was detected only a few times. CDR1 and CDR2 from the germline V gene are SEHNR and FQNEAQ (reference sequence). V shed 3 bases and J 7 bases; nucleotides not matched to a gene: 5. This CDR3 is built from 14 residues. The specimen was blood, either unsorted or a sorted T cell fraction (not recorded which). The gene calls are TRBV7-9 and TRBJ1-2, with TRBD1 identical over 10 bases. The sequence came from a human donor who was either an allogeneic HSCT recipient or a stem cell or donor lymphocyte infusion donor (not recorded which). It is not recorded whose cells these are; they may come from a transplant donor. The CDR3 DNA follows: TGTGCCAGCAGCTTTCAGACAGGGGGCTTTGGCTACACCTTC. Translated: CASSFQTGGFGYTF.